This T cell receptor beta chain was obtained from a study of regulatory T cells in long-lasting Graves disease. General observations from the study: Samples came from peripheral blood alone, without thyroid tissue.

Regarding time point: newly diagnosed GD, antithyroid drugs for less than 3 months. After RNA was extracted from PBMCs, the TCR library was made from it. Xi'an, China, was home to the endocrinology department that provided patients. This clonotype showed up just a few times. Its antigen remains unidentified. The CDR3 contains 14 residues. The V end lost 7 bases, the J end lost 8 bases, and 19 bases lay between the germline ends. Germline V gene sequence: CDR1 KGHDR, CDR2 SFDVKD. With iRepertoire HTBI primers and Arm-PCR of CDR3 regions, TCR beta libraries were built. Via MiXCR, TCRdb re-called the multiplex PCR reads, giving one row per CDR3 protein. This sample has hundreds of thousands of distinct CDR3 sequences, with 15% to 17% found just once.

The clonotype comes from a female donor with Graves disease. The chain combines TRBV24-1 with TRBJ1-2; possible D gene TRBD1, 5 bases. The sequenced sample was peripheral blood mononuclear cells (PBMCs), obtained at new diagnosis, from a patient treated with antithyroid drugs. The chain's CDR3 is CATSRPGPTEGYTF. CDR3 in DNA: TGTGCCACCAGCCGACCGGGACCTACAGAGGGCTACACCTTC.